This T cell receptor beta chain was captured in a study of T cells in Graves' hyperthyroidism and ophthalmopathy. The table lists this clonotype with many counts. Uncontrolled infection, other autoimmune disease, pregnancy or lactation disqualified patients from enrolment. An approximately 10 ml volume of fresh peripheral blood provided the PBMCs. CDR1 SGHVS and CDR2 FQNEAQ come from the germline V gene. J lost 2 bases, V lost 5 bases, and 6 bases had no gene match. The CDR3 is made up of 15 amino acids. Researchers took RNA transcripts and amplified the TCR beta CDR3 regions from them. The primer set for the first-round RT-PCR of the TCR CDR3 was HTBI. TCRdb processed the multiplex PCR reads anew with MiXCR; each CDR3 protein has one entry. Among hundreds of thousands of distinct CDR3 sequences, around 13% were seen once, and the ten largest hold 9.2%.

The chain combines TRBV7-8 with TRBJ1-5; 7 bases are a match to TRBD1. This TCR was sampled from a young woman with Graves' hyperthyroidism. Specimen: blood. In DNA, the CDR3 is TGTGCCAGCAGCCCGGGACAGTCGCGCAATCAGCCCCAGCATTTT. Protein: CASSPGQSRNQPQHF.